This TCR beta chain was obtained from a study of metastatic and nonmetastatic thyroid tumors. Study as a whole: Repertoire comparisons spanned blood and tumor or nodule tissue from malignant and benign thyroid patients. Findings and limits, study-wide: Across blood and tumor, TCR beta diversity in malignant thyroid tumors was reportedly significantly higher than in benign nodules.

TCRdb reanalyzed the PCR reads via MiXCR. The data contain tens of thousands of clones, about 26% of them singletons. All patients reached thyroid surgery having received no treatment beforehand. This clone was observed at least ten times. Its specificity is unknown. This clonotype was sampled from a male donor with papillary thyroid cancer or a benign thyroid nodule (not recorded which). Some clones in this sample may be carry-over from other donors' samples. Sequenced: blood.

CDR3 coding DNA: TGTGCCAGCAGCCAAGGGCTAGCGGGAGTCGAGCAGTTCTTC. Encoded protein: CASSQGLAGVEQFF. The rearrangement uses TRBV14 and TRBJ2-1, with TRBD2 identical over 10 bases. Trimming at V came to 1 base and at J to 10 bases, leaving 4 bases not matched to a gene. The CDR3 runs 14 residues. Germline V gives CDR1 SGHDN, CDR2 FVKESK.